This is a list of T cell receptor beta chains from one sample in a study of T cells after yellow fever vaccination. TCRdb redid the calling of the 5' RACE reads with MiXCR, one entry per CDR3 protein. The table lists around 340,000 distinct CDR3 sequences, 8.7% of them singletons, with roughly 18% in the top ten. Sequencing used PBMCs, obtained on the day of the first yellow fever vaccination. The receptors were sampled from a man aged 18-30 years who received the YFV17D yellow fever vaccine. CDR3s include the opening cysteine and the closing phenylalanine or tryptophan. The order of the fields is D gene, J gene, V gene, clone size, CDR3 DNA, CDR3 protein. D genes are given only for firm matches. Rows may omit the clone size; those that give it use once, few, many or a size class.

-	TRBJ1-1	TRBV7-9	few	TGTGCCAGCAGCCTTGGGGACGTGAACACTGAAGCTTTCTTT	CASSLGDVNTEAFF
-	TRBJ1-4	TRBV7-9	few	TGTGCCAGCAGCCTGAGACAGAGCGGACTGTTTTTT	CASSLRQSGLFF
-	TRBJ1-1	TRBV7-9	few	TGTGCCAGCAGCTCCACAGGCTCATTCACTGAAGCTTTCTTT	CASSSTGSFTEAFF
TRBD1	TRBJ1-6	TRBV12-3/TRBV12-4	few	TGTGCCAGCAGCCCTACCCGGGACAGGGGCTCTTCACCCCTCCACTTT	CASSPTRDRGSSPLHF
TRBD2	TRBJ2-3	TRBV12-3/TRBV12-4	-	TGTACCAGCAGTTGGGGGACTACGGCCGCCCCTAGCACAGATACGCAGTATTTT	CTSSWGTTAAPSTDTQYF
TRBD1	TRBJ1-2	TRBV12-3/TRBV12-4	few	TGTGCCAGCAGCTCAACAGGGGCCTATGGCTACACCTTC	CASSSTGAYGYTF
-	TRBJ2-1	TRBV24-1	few	-	CATSSSGGPISSYNEQFF
TRBD1	TRBJ2-1	TRBV5-6	few	TGTGCCAGCAGCTTGGGATCCGGGACAGGGTACGGTGAGCAGTTCTTC	CASSLGSGTGYGEQFF
-	TRBJ1-6	TRBV9	-	TGTGCCAGCAGCGCAGGACCTGGGGGAACGGGAAATTCACCCCTCCACTTT	CASSAGPGGTGNSPLHF
-	TRBJ2-5	TRBV5-1	-	TGCGCCAGCAGGAGGGGAGCAGGGAATTTGGATGCAGCGGAGACCCAGTACTTC	CASRRGAGNLDAAETQYF
-	TRBJ2-6	TRBV9	many	TGTGCCAGCAGCGTAAGCACTGGGGCCAACGTCCTGACTTTC	CASSVSTGANVLTF
-	TRBJ2-6	TRBV30	-	TGTGCCTGGAGTGTGGAGTCAGGGGCCAACGTCCTGACTTTC	CAWSVESGANVLTF
TRBD1	TRBJ1-1	TRBV20-1	-	TGCAGTGCTCGAGGGCCAGGGGGATCGGGTGAAGCTTTCTTT	CSARGPGGSGEAFF
-	TRBJ2-1	TRBV29-1	-	TGCAGCGTTGGTTGGGCAAGCTCCTACAATGAGCAGTTCTTC	CSVGWASSYNEQFF
-	TRBJ1-5	TRBV6-2/TRBV6-3	few	TGTGCCAGCAGTGCCAGGGGTCCGGGCAATCAGCCCCAGCATTTT	CASSARGPGNQPQHF
-	TRBJ2-3	TRBV11-2	few	TGTGCCAGCACCTTATACACAGATACGCAGTATTTT	CASTLYTDTQYF
-	TRBJ1-2	TRBV20-1	few	TGCAGTGCTCCCGGATCCTCAAACTATGGCTACACCTTC	CSAPGSSNYGYTF
-	TRBJ1-5	TRBV10-3	few	TGTGCCATCAGTGATAGTGTCCAGCCCCAGCATTTT	CAISDSVQPQHF
TRBD2	TRBJ2-4	TRBV4-3	few	TGCGCCAGCAGCCAGTCACTAGCGGGGGGCAAAAACATTCAGTACTTC	CASSQSLAGGKNIQYF